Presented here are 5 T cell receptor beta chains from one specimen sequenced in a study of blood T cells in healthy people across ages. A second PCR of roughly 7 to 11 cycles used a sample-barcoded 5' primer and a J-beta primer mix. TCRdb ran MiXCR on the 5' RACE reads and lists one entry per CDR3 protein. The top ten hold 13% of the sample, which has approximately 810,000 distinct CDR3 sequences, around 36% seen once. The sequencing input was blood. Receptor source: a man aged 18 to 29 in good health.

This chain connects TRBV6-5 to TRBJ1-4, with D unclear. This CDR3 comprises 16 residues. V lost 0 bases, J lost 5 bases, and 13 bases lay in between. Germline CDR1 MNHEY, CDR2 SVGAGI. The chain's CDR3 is CASSYSGLHLNEKLFF. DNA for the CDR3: TGTGCCAGCAGTTACTCGGGCCTGCACTTGAATGAAAAACTGTTTTTT.

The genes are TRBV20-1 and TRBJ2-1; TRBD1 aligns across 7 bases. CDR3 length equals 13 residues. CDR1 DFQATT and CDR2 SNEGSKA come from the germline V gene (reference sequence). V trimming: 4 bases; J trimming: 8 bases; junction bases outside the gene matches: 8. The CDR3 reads CSAMDRLGYEQFF. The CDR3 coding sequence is TGCAGTGCTATGGACAGGTTAGGGTATGAGCAGTTCTTC.

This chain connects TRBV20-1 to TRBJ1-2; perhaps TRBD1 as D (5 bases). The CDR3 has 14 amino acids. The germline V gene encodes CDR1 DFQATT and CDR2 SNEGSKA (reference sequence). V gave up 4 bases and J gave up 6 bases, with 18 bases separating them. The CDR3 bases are TGCAGTGCTACACAGGCAGTCATAACCGATGGCTACACCTTC. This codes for CSATQAVITDGYTF.

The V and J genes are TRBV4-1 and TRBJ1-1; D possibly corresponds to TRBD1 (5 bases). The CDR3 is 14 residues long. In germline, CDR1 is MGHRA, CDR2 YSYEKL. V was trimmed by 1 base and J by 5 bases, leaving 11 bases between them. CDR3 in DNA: TGCGCCAGCAGCCAAGTGGGGGTCCTTACTGAAGCTTTCTTT. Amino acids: CASSQVGVLTEAFF.

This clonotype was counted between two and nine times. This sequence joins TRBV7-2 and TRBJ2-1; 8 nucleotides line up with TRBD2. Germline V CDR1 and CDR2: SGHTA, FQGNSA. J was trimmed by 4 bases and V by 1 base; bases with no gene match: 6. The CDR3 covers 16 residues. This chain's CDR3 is CASSLGVSGAYNEQFF. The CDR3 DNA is TGTGCCAGCAGCTTAGGTGTTAGCGGGGCTTACAATGAGCAGTTCTTC.